The text below deals with one T cell receptor (beta chain). Its antigen remains unidentified. The data were obtained in a study of T cell responses to AZD1222 COVID-19 vaccine. General study results and limits: Recipients of AZD1222 seropositive at baseline numbered only 6 or 7. Females outnumbered males among donors, who were mostly white British; clonal diversity was possibly underestimated.

Germline V gene lookup returns CDR1 LGHNA and CDR2 YNFKEQ. There are 15 residues in the CDR3. V was pared by 1 base and J by 6 bases, with 7 bases of the junction left unmatched. Generated by immunoSEQ multiplex PCR, the TCRdb table keeps only in-frame clones and is missing some. The repertoire holds some 91,000 clones, with 89% as singletons. The sequences come from peripheral blood, collected on day 0 of AZD1222 vaccination. The chain uses TRBV4-2 and TRBJ1-2, with TRBD1 matching 8 bases. The clonotype was recovered from an adult in good health. CDR3 coding DNA: TGTGCCAGCAGCCAAGTCGATCAGGGGGCTCATGGCTACACCTTC. Translation gives CASSQVDQGAHGYTF.